This record concerns one T cell receptor (beta chain) sequence. The antigen this receptor binds is unknown. Base-call qualities are not available, and no considerably larger clone is one nucleotide away. Including cysteine and phenylalanine, the CDR3 has 13 amino acids. This entry keeps only the CDR3 DNA: 39 bases, framed from base 1. Per the germline V gene (reference sequence), MNHEY is the CDR1 and SMNVEV is the CDR2. The V end gives up 6 bases and the J end 2 bases, leaving 2 bases in the junction not matched to a gene. This sample was included in a study of blood T cell repertoires in COVID-19 (dated by TCRdb to about 2020). About the full investigation: Samples covering the acute and convalescent phases of COVID-19 were provided by collaborators in the United States, Italy and Spain. The prospective study material was composed of cDNA or gDNA derived from T cells, B-cell-depleted T cells, or PBMCs. Samples were obtained from the ongoing ImmuneRACE study (first 160 participants) and from approximately 1,200 subjects provided by 6 global collaborators. The repertoires were released in a freely available public database intended as a resource for research on the immune response to SARS-CoV-2. Where HLA class I and class II types were available, the types were taken from metadata supplied by the sample provider, not from assay-based typing. Subjects who had been exposed to COVID-19, were actively infected with it, or had recovered from it provided the deeply sampled blood TCRbeta repertoires that made up the dataset. Nearly every sample came with metadata listing a de-identified subject ID, COVID-19 status, age in years and sex.

The research as a whole found: The amount of clinical and demographic metadata varied by source and participant and was provided uncurated.

A second Seattle source provided samples from volunteer blood donors who had recovered from COVID-19. Collaborating institutions collected whole blood in K2EDTA tubes following their own protocols. For TCRbeta analysis, collaborators shipped samples in one of three forms: frozen whole blood, isolated PBMCs, or DNA extracted from either of those sample types. The immunoSEQ Assay, a bias-controlled multiplex PCR, was used to amplify TCRbeta CDR3 regions from genomic DNA. The published analysis was carried out like this. Within the assay, amplification of reference gene primers was used to estimate how many nucleated cells each sample contained. To quantify the absolute abundance of each unique TCRbeta CDR3 rearrangement, sequence reads were collapsed and filtered. For each sample, productive Simpson clonality was calculated as the square root of Simpson's diversity index across productive rearrangements. Here the immuneACCESS table is served through TCRdb, limited to in-frame sequences with V and J called. Missing clones are a known gap in these copies; in checked studies unresolved V genes cover under half, and the rest lacks a known reason. That table supplies the V and J calls and clone size; D and trimming were determined from the DNA. The table for this sample lists approximately 160,000 clones; roughly 81% of them were counted only once. The ten largest account for 6% to 9% of the sample.

The V and J segments used are TRBV27 and TRBJ2-7; 9 bases in between match TRBD2. This sequence was found in a man aged 35-49 years who had recovered from COVID-19. Input material: peripheral blood. The DNA sequence is as follows: TGTGCCAGCAGGCTAGCGGGGACCTACGAGCAGTACTTC. It codes for CASRLAGTYEQYF.